Presented here are 7 T cell receptor beta chains from one specimen sequenced in a study of post-analysis software for immune sequencing data (dated by TCRdb to between 2014 and 2017). The library was generated by PCR. Instrument used: Illumina HiSeq 2500. To reduce PCR and sequencing biases, unique molecular identifiers were built into the TCR beta cDNA libraries. In TCRdb, the public reads were trimmed at Q25 with fastp and aligned with MiXCR, with productive beta chains retained. Identical CDR3 proteins give one entry, which carries the most common genes and DNA. The sample records 600,000 to 750,000 distinct CDR3 sequences, around 64% of which are singletons. The ten largest clones represent roughly 10% of the sample. What the research found in general, with its limitations: Patients showed significantly higher frequencies than controls for 4 or 5 TRBV segments, among them TRBV5-6, TRBV5-1 and TRBV20-1.

No antigens are known for them. Sequenced material: blood. These receptors all come from a girl aged 2-15 years with multiple sclerosis.

The chain is built from TRBV5-1 and TRBJ2-1, with 7 bases fitting TRBD1. Germline loops: CDR1 SGHRS, CDR2 YFSETQ. The V and J ends lost 4 bases and 5 bases, in that order; junction bases with no gene match: 6. CDR3 size: 14 residues. The CDR3 DNA reads TGCGCCAGCAGCCTACGGACAGGTAACAATGAGCAGTTCTTC. Translating it yields CASSLRTGNNEQFF.

This clonotype occurred a few times. The chain recombines TRBV7-2 with TRBJ2-3, with no clear D. CDR1 is SGHTA, CDR2 FQGNSA, per germline. V lost 8 bases to trimming and J lost 11 bases, with 20 bases between them. This CDR3 comprises 13 residues. The CDR3 is CASGVVVKGEQYF. CDR3 DNA: TGTGCCAGCGGCGTAGTAGTAAAAGGAGAGCAGTATTTT.

The chain recombines TRBV7-2 with TRBJ2-3; unclear D gene. Germline values: CDR1 SGHTA, CDR2 FQGNSA. Trimming left V 5 bases short and J 3 bases short, with 9 bases between. CDR3 length: 13 residues. DNA of the CDR3: TGTGCCAGCAGCGAGGTGGGAACAGATACGCAGTATTTT. This encodes CASSEVGTDTQYF.

This clonotype was detected only a few times. V and J are TRBV5-1 and TRBJ2-3, with D possibly matching TRBD2 (5 bases). The V and J ends lost 3 bases and 2 bases respectively, with 16 bases between them. Germline assignment: CDR1 SGHRS and CDR2 YFSETQ. The CDR3 is 16 amino acids. CDR3 region: CASSSDGLGPTDTQYF. The CDR3 DNA is TGCGCCAGCAGCTCGGACGGACTTGGACCCACAGATACGCAGTATTTT.

The chain carries TRBV20-1 and TRBJ2-1; 9 bases align to TRBD1. J gave up 6 bases and V 7 bases, and 13 bases lay outside the gene matches. Germline CDR1 DFQATT, CDR2 SNEGSKA (reference sequence). There are 15 residues in the CDR3. This CDR3 reads CSVLHRDRERNEQFF. The CDR3 DNA reads as TGCAGTGTTTTACACCGGGACAGGGAACGCAATGAGCAGTTCTTC.

The CDR3, as DNA: TGTGCCAGCAGAAAGGGGAGGGGGGACTACACAGATACGCAGTATTTT. Translated, it gives CASRKGRGDYTDTQYF. The chain joins TRBV6-2 or TRBV6-3 to TRBJ2-3; a possible D gene is TRBD2 (7 bases). The ends were cut back, 6 bases at V and 2 bases at J, with 18 bases in the middle. CDR3 length equals 16 residues. Germline V lookup: CDR1 MNHEY, CDR2 SVGEGT.

The chain couples TRBV7-9 to TRBJ2-5; 10 bases align to TRBD1. The assigned J gene may be wrong: the sequence end matches TRBJ2-7 better. The CDR3 runs to 15 residues. Germline V gene sequence: CDR1 SEHNR, CDR2 FQNEAQ (reference sequence). In DNA form, the CDR3 reads TGTGCCAGCAGGCCAATCGACGGGACAGGGGTCGAGCAGTACTTC. Its translation is CASRPIDGTGVEQYF.